This T cell receptor beta chain is drawn from a study of blood T cell repertoires in COVID-19. For the study at large: Samples representing acute and convalescent COVID-19 were sourced from the United States, Italy and Spain. T cells, B-cell-depleted T cells, or PBMCs provided the cDNA or gDNA that served as material.

This CDR3 has 14 amino acids. The ends were cut back, 7 bases at V and 0 bases at J, with 12 bases in the middle. The germline gives CDR1 ENHRY, CDR2 SYGVKD. This clone was recorded once. Per the authors' pipeline: Reference gene primer amplification yielded estimated nucleated cell counts. Using immunoSEQ multiplex PCR, the repertoire was profiled, and TCRdb retains in-frame clones only, with some absent. D and trimming come from the DNA, and the V and J calls and clone size come from that table. The sample lists some 150,000 clones, 75% to 85% occurring once. The chain employs TRBV10-3 and TRBJ1-1; D is unclear. Input material: peripheral blood. The receptor was derived from a woman aged 45-65 years in a cohort sampled during active or convalescent COVID-19. Written as DNA, the CDR3 is TGTGCCATCACTGCAGGTCCTTTGAACACTGAAGCTTTCTTT. Its protein product is CAITAGPLNTEAFF.